Listed here are 8 T cell receptor beta chains from one sample, sequenced in a study of T-cell memory formation after mild COVID-19. TCRdb re-derived calls from the 5' RACE reads in MiXCR, one entry per CDR3 protein. The sample holds around 400,000 distinct CDR3 sequences, about 24% seen once. Sequenced sample: PBMCs or a T cell subset sorted from them (not recorded which). The source is an adult woman who had mild COVID-19 (a few samples of this study predate the infection). Cell type and time point are not known.

This clonotype was seen more than once but under ten times. The J gene is TRBJ1-2, the V gene TRBV20-1; TRBD1 agrees at 7 bases. Trimming cost V 5 bases and J 2 bases; bases outside gene matches: 2. The V gene's germline CDR1 is DFQATT and CDR2 SNEGSKA (reference sequence). The length of the CDR3 is 12 residues. The CDR3 loop reads CSALQGNYGYTF. CDR3 DNA: TGCAGTGCTTTACAGGGGAACTATGGCTACACCTTC.

V and J are TRBV11-2 and TRBJ2-1; no clear D. Trimming shortened V by 5 bases and J by 0 bases, and 11 bases separated the two germline ends. CDR3 size: 15 residues. Germline lookup yields CDR1 SGHAT and CDR2 FQNNGV. The chain's CDR3 is CASSLPLSSYNEQFF. CDR3 in DNA: TGTGCCAGCAGCCTCCCCCTCAGCTCCTACAATGAGCAGTTCTTC.

This clonotype occurred a few times. V and J are TRBV7-9 and TRBJ1-2; TRBD1 matches 8 bases. Germline V gene data show CDR1 as SEHNR and CDR2 as FQNEAQ (reference sequence). The V segment lost 0 bases and the J segment 4 bases; nucleotides outside the gene matches: 4. The CDR3 is made up of 15 amino acids. CDR3 region: CASSLATGESYGYTF. CDR3 in DNA: TGTGCCAGCAGCTTAGCGACAGGGGAAAGCTATGGCTACACCTTC. Drawing the rest from reference TRBV7-9 and TRBJ1-2, the complete variable domain is DTGVSQNPRHKITKRGQNVTFRCDPISEHNRLYWYRQTLGQGPEFLTYFQNEAQLEKSRLLSDRFSAERPKGSFSTLEIQRTEQGDSAMYLCASSLATGESYGYTFGSGTRLTVV.

The chain is built from TRBV6-2 or TRBV6-3 and TRBJ2-7, with 7 bases fitting TRBD1. The length of the CDR3 is 16 residues. Germline CDR1 is MNHEY and CDR2 is SVGEGT. V gave up 6 bases and J gave up 0 bases; unmatched junction bases: 11. The CDR3 DNA follows: TGTGCCAGCAGAGTTACCTGGTGGACAGGCTCCTACGAGCAGTACTTC. Encoded protein: CASRVTWWTGSYEQYF.

This chain joins TRBV5-1 and TRBJ2-1; 9 bases map to TRBD1. Germline loops: CDR1 SGHRS, CDR2 YFSETQ. V trimming: 2 bases; J trimming: 8 bases; junction bases outside the gene matches: 14. This CDR3 comprises 17 residues. This CDR3 is CASSLFPSGTGFDEQFF. The CDR3 DNA reads TGCGCCAGCAGCTTATTTCCTTCCGGGACAGGGTTCGATGAGCAGTTCTTC.

The chain links TRBV27 to TRBJ2-7; 8 bases fit TRBD2. The length of the CDR3 is 14 residues. With 2 bases clipped from V and 7 bases from J, the junction kept 7 bases outside the gene matches. Germline lookup yields CDR1 MNHEY and CDR2 SMNVEV (reference sequence). The CDR3 sequence is CASSLNGRAKEQYF. The DNA for the CDR3 is TGTGCCAGCAGTTTAAACGGGAGGGCCAAAGAGCAGTACTTC.

The J gene is TRBJ2-1, the V gene TRBV12-5, with 15 nucleotides matching TRBD2. Trimming took 2 bases from V and 1 from J; bases not matched to a gene: 9. Germline lookup yields CDR1 LGHNT and CDR2 FRNRAP. This CDR3 spans 20 amino acids. This chain's CDR3 is CASGLIHGTSGGKSYNEQFF. As DNA, the CDR3 is TGTGCTAGTGGTTTGATACATGGGACTAGCGGGGGGAAGTCCTACAATGAGCAGTTCTTC.

The gene calls are TRBV7-9 and TRBJ1-1; tentatively, D is TRBD1 (6 bases). V was trimmed by 3 bases and J by 6 bases, leaving 11 bases between them. The germline V gene encodes CDR1 SEHNR and CDR2 FQNEAQ (reference sequence). The length of the CDR3 is 13 residues. The CDR3 sequence is CASSFRGRAEAFF. CDR3 sequence (DNA): TGTGCCAGCAGCTTCAGGGGACGCGCTGAAGCTTTCTTT. Complete variable domain (other parts from reference TRBV7-9 and TRBJ1-1): DTGVSQNPRHKITKRGQNVTFRCDPISEHNRLYWYRQTLGQGPEFLTYFQNEAQLEKSRLLSDRFSAERPKGSFSTLEIQRTEQGDSAMYLCASSFRGRAEAFFGQGTRLTVV.